This T cell receptor (beta chain) came from a study of early T cells in non-severe SARS-CoV-2 infection. Study details: Investigators sequenced bulk RNA drawn from unsorted whole blood, and chains remained unpaired.

This CDR3 has 14 amino acids. General study results and limits: Reliance on VDJdb matching favored anti-spike CD8 responses; private and CD4 specificities were missed.

As part of library construction, unique molecular identifiers were attached to individual cDNA molecules. One entry per CDR3 protein results from TCRdb running MiXCR on the 5' RACE reads. The sample has around 58,000 distinct CDR3 sequences, around 4.9% seen once. With respect to this clonotype: What it binds is unknown.

Sequenced material: whole blood. The V and J genes are TRBV12-2 and TRBJ1-2; the table names TRBD1, a call not compared with the DNA. TRBV12-2 constitutes a pseudogene. This TCR came from an adult who was a healthcare worker with PCR-confirmed SARS-CoV-2 infection or an uninfected control (not recorded which). The chain's CDR3 is CASRSCPGFYGYTF. CDR3 coding DNA: TGTGCAAGTCGTTCCTGTCCAGGGTTCTATGGCTACACCTTC.